The rows below give T cell receptor beta chains drawn from one sample of a study of blood T cell repertoires in COVID-19. Assay: immunoSEQ multiplex PCR; the TCRdb copy retains only in-frame clones and omits some. The table includes a few hundred thousand clones, roughly nine tenths detected once. The sample comprised PBMCs or T cells enriched from blood (not recorded which). These receptors all come from a human donor in a cohort exposed to, infected with or recovered from COVID-19 (not recorded which). The donor label of this sample is uncertain. Each CDR3 is given with its conserved first and last residue. The D gene is left open where the match is weak. Some rows have no size entry. The others give once, few or many, or a class for an expanded clone.

J gene: TRBJ1-1
clone size: NA
D gene: NA
CDR3 length: 14
V gene: TRBV3-1/TRBV3-2
CDR3 protein: CASSQVPENTEAFF
CDR3 DNA: TGTGCCAGCAGCCAAGTTCCAGAAAACACTGAAGCTTTCTTT

J gene: TRBJ2-3
clone size: NA
D gene: TRBD2
CDR3 length: 14
V gene: TRBV5-4
CDR3 protein: CASSPGGATDTQYF
CDR3 DNA: TGTGCCAGCAGCCCCGGGGGGGCCACAGATACGCAGTATTTT

J gene: TRBJ1-4
clone size: NA
D gene: NA
CDR3 length: 14
V gene: TRBV5-1
CDR3 protein: CASHPVGGTEKLFF
CDR3 DNA: TGCGCCAGCCACCCCGTCGGGGGAACAGAAAAACTGTTTTTT

J gene: TRBJ2-5
clone size: NA
D gene: NA
CDR3 length: 13
V gene: TRBV18
CDR3 protein: CASSPRGEETQYF
CDR3 DNA: TGTGCCAGCTCACCACGGGGAGAAGAGACCCAGTACTTC

J gene: TRBJ2-3
clone size: NA
D gene: TRBD2
CDR3 length: 15
V gene: TRBV7-2
CDR3 protein: CASSSGLVGADTQYF
CDR3 DNA: TGTGCCAGCAGCTCCGGACTAGTTGGCGCAGATACGCAGTATTTT

J gene: TRBJ1-2
clone size: once
D gene: NA
CDR3 length: 14
V gene: TRBV30
CDR3 protein: CAWSVQGVWAGYTF
CDR3 DNA: TGTGCCTGGAGTGTACAGGGTGTTTGGGCGGGCTACACCTTC

J gene: TRBJ2-5
clone size: few
D gene: TRBD2
CDR3 length: 13
V gene: TRBV7-9
CDR3 protein: CASSRGGLETQYF
CDR3 DNA: TGTGCCAGCAGCCGGGGGGGCCTTGAGACCCAGTACTTC

J gene: TRBJ1-4
clone size: NA
D gene: NA
CDR3 length: 15
V gene: TRBV9
CDR3 protein: CASSVAPGTNEKLFF
CDR3 DNA: TGTGCCAGCAGCGTAGCCCCAGGGACTAATGAAAAACTGTTTTTT

J gene: TRBJ1-1
clone size: NA
D gene: TRBD1
CDR3 length: 17
V gene: TRBV6-4
CDR3 protein: CASSYLLNRGRGSEAFF
CDR3 DNA: TGTGCCAGCAGTTACCTCCTTAACAGGGGGCGAGGATCTGAAGCTTTCTTT

J gene: TRBJ1-1
clone size: NA
D gene: TRBD1
CDR3 length: 17
V gene: TRBV5-6
CDR3 protein: CASSLRDRGHSGTEAFF
CDR3 DNA: TGTGCCAGCAGCCTTAGGGACAGGGGGCATTCAGGGACTGAAGCTTTCTTT

J gene: TRBJ1-3
clone size: NA
D gene: TRBD1
CDR3 length: 15
V gene: TRBV18
CDR3 protein: CASSPLDRPGNTIYF
CDR3 DNA: TGTGCCAGCTCACCACTGGACAGGCCGGGAAACACCATATATTTT

J gene: TRBJ1-1
clone size: NA
D gene: TRBD1
CDR3 length: 12
V gene: TRBV18
CDR3 protein: CASSPQDRVPFF
CDR3 DNA: TGTGCCAGCTCACCCCAGGACAGGGTCCCTTTCTTT

J gene: TRBJ1-6
clone size: NA
D gene: NA
CDR3 length: 12
V gene: TRBV3-1/TRBV3-2
CDR3 protein: CATRHGNSPLHF
CDR3 DNA: TGTGCCACTCGACATGGCAATTCACCCCTCCACTTT

J gene: TRBJ1-2
clone size: NA
D gene: NA
CDR3 length: 11
V gene: TRBV5-6
CDR3 protein: CASSTEGGYTF
CDR3 DNA: TGTGCCAGCAGCACCGAGGGCGGCTACACCTTC

J gene: TRBJ1-3
clone size: NA
D gene: TRBD1
CDR3 length: 14
V gene: TRBV12-5
CDR3 protein: CASGSGTDGNTIYF
CDR3 DNA: TGTGCTAGTGGTTCCGGGACAGATGGAAACACCATATATTTT

J gene: TRBJ1-5
clone size: NA
D gene: NA
CDR3 length: 13
V gene: TRBV24-1
CDR3 protein: CATSTGYNQPQHF
CDR3 DNA: TGTGCCACCAGTACAGGCTACAATCAGCCCCAGCATTTT

J gene: TRBJ2-1
clone size: NA
D gene: TRBD2
CDR3 length: 14
V gene: TRBV10-3
CDR3 protein: CAIRGLADNNEQFF
CDR3 DNA: TGTGCCATCCGAGGACTAGCGGATAACAATGAGCAGTTCTTC

J gene: TRBJ2-3
clone size: NA
D gene: NA
CDR3 length: 13
V gene: TRBV9
CDR3 protein: CASSVRGTDTQYF
CDR3 DNA: TGTGCCAGCAGCGTACGTGGCACAGATACGCAGTATTTT

J gene: TRBJ1-4
clone size: NA
D gene: TRBD1
CDR3 length: 17
V gene: TRBV7-6
CDR3 protein: CASSSKTGPATNEKLFF
CDR3 DNA: TGTGCCAGCAGCTCTAAGACAGGGCCAGCAACTAATGAAAAACTGTTTTTT

J gene: TRBJ2-7
clone size: NA
D gene: TRBD1
CDR3 length: 14
V gene: TRBV30
CDR3 protein: CAWSVGTGDYEQYF
CDR3 DNA: TGTGCCTGGAGTGTTGGGACAGGGGACTACGAGCAGTACTTC

J gene: TRBJ2-7
clone size: once
D gene: NA
CDR3 length: 14
V gene: TRBV6-5
CDR3 protein: CASSYTGVPYEQYF
CDR3 DNA: TGTGCCAGCAGTTACACGGGAGTCCCCTACGAGCAGTACTTC

J gene: TRBJ2-7
clone size: NA
D gene: NA
CDR3 length: 13
V gene: TRBV7-3
CDR3 protein: CASSFRVAGEQYF
CDR3 DNA: TGTGCCAGCAGCTTCAGGGTAGCCGGCGAGCAGTACTTC

J gene: TRBJ2-7
clone size: NA
D gene: NA
CDR3 length: 15
V gene: TRBV30
CDR3 protein: CAWSYGRGGPYEQYF
CDR3 DNA: TGTGCCTGGAGTTATGGCCGTGGGGGCCCCTACGAGCAGTACTTC

J gene: TRBJ2-3
clone size: NA
D gene: NA
CDR3 length: 13
V gene: TRBV29-1
CDR3 protein: CSVPGRRGDTQYF
CDR3 DNA: TGCAGCGTCCCAGGGCGTAGGGGAGATACGCAGTATTTT

J gene: TRBJ2-7
clone size: NA
D gene: NA
CDR3 length: 14
V gene: TRBV3-1/TRBV3-2
CDR3 protein: CASSPTGLRNEQYF
CDR3 DNA: TGTGCCAGCAGCCCCACGGGACTTAGAAACGAGCAGTACTTC

J gene: TRBJ2-7
clone size: few
D gene: NA
CDR3 length: 13
V gene: TRBV5-1
CDR3 protein: CASREGASYEQYF
CDR3 DNA: TGCGCCAGCAGGGAGGGGGCCAGCTACGAGCAGTACTTC

J gene: TRBJ1-4
clone size: NA
D gene: NA
CDR3 length: 15
V gene: TRBV7-9
CDR3 protein: CASSFTRATNEKLFF
CDR3 DNA: TGTGCCAGCAGCTTCACGCGGGCAACTAATGAAAAACTGTTTTTT

J gene: TRBJ2-1
clone size: NA
D gene: TRBD1
CDR3 length: 16
V gene: TRBV6-4
CDR3 protein: CASRQDWGTGENEQFF
CDR3 DNA: TGTGCCAGCAGGCAAGATTGGGGGACAGGCGAGAATGAGCAGTTCTTC

J gene: TRBJ2-5
clone size: few
D gene: TRBD2
CDR3 length: 16
V gene: TRBV5-8
CDR3 protein: CASSPELAGGLETQYF
CDR3 DNA: TGTGCCAGCAGCCCAGAACTAGCGGGGGGGCTCGAGACCCAGTACTTC